This T cell receptor beta chain was retrieved from a study of early stage breast cancer tumors. General study findings and limits: Tumor and normal breast were distinguished via blood comparison in about 90% of the 16 patients. Tumors had roughly 2.3-fold higher T cell density and higher clonality than adjacent normal breast tissue. Enriched TCRB sequences shared across patients were mostly commonly generated sequences.

Method: immunoSEQ multiplex PCR; TCRdb's copy keeps in-frame clones and lacks some. In the table there are under 20,000 clones, 80% to 90% of which are singletons. A note on this clone: What it binds is unknown.

Germline V lookup: CDR1 SGHRS, CDR2 YFSETQ. CDR3 length: 14 amino acids. V gave up 5 bases and J gave up 2 bases, with 10 bases separating them. Sequencing was performed on blood. The V call is TRBV5-1, the J call TRBJ2-2; TRBD1 might be the D (5 bases). The sequence came from a person aged 70 to 80 with breast cancer. CDR3 sequence reads: CASRGAVNTGELFF. In nucleotides, the CDR3 is TGCGCCAGCAGAGGGGCGGTTAACACCGGGGAGCTGTTTTTT.